The subject of this entry is one T cell receptor beta chain. Germline CDR1 and CDR2: LGHNA and YNFKEQ. With 2 bases clipped from V and 6 bases from J, the junction kept 4 bases outside the gene matches. There are 15 residues in the CDR3. The data derive from a study of sequential checkpoint blockade in melanoma. Study overall: Patients were randomized 1:1 to nivolumab-then-ipilimumab or ipilimumab-then-nivolumab first-line.

The repertoire was sequenced with immunoSEQ multiplex PCR; TCRdb's copy has only in-frame clones and lacks some. The sample contains about 10,000 clones, around 80% of which appear only once. Treatment described: randomized to nivolumab then ipilimumab (arm A) or the reverse (arm B). Live CD3+CD8+ CD19− CD56− cells were sorted from PBMCs. This sequence joins TRBV4-2 and TRBJ1-5, with TRBD1 matching over 10 bases. Sequenced material: CD8+ T cells sorted from blood (inferred from file names), taken from a patient given nivolumab and ipilimumab in sequence. This TCR was sampled from a human donor with melanoma. The CDR3 region has the DNA TGTGCCAGCAGCCAAAATCGACAGGGGGCTCAGCCCCAGCATTTT. This sequence encodes CASSQNRQGAQPQHF.